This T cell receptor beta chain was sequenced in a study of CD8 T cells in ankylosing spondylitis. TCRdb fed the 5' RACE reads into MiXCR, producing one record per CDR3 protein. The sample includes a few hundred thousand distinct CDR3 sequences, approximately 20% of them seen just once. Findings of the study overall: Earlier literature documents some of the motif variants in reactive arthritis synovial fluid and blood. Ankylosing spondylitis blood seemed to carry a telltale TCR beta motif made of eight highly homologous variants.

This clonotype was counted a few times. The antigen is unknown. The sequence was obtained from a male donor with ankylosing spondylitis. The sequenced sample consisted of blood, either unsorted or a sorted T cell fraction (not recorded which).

This CDR3 is CASSKTSGRILSYEQYF. The CDR3 DNA reads as TGTGCCAGCAGTAAGACTAGCGGGAGGATTCTCTCCTACGAGCAGTACTTC. The chain has TRBV6-1 and TRBJ2-7, with 13 bases identical to TRBD2. Germline CDR1 reads MNHNS; CDR2 reads SASEGT. The CDR3 has 17 residues. V dropped 5 bases and J dropped 0; count of bases not matched to a gene: 7.